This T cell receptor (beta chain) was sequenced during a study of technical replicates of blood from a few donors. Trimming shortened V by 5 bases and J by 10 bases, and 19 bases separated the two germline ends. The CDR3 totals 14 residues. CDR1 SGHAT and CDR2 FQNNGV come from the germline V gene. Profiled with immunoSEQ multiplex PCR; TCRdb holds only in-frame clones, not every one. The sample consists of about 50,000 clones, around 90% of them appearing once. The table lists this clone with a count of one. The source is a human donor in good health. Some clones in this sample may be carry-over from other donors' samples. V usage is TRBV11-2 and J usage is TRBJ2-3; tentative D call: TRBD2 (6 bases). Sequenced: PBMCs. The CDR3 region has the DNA TGTGCCAGCAGCATACCGGGACTTAAAAGCGCGCAGTATTTT. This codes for CASSIPGLKSAQYF.